This T cell receptor beta chain was identified in a study of response to subunit inactivated influenza vaccine. TCRdb reanalysed the RT-PCR reads using MiXCR and keeps one entry per CDR3 protein. This table holds about 570,000 distinct CDR3 sequences, roughly 10% found once. Germline CDR1 and CDR2: MNHEY and SVGAGI. V shed 0 bases and J 10 bases; nucleotides not matched to a gene: 3. This CDR3 contains 14 residues. This same sample was also part of a study on T cells expressing NK-cell markers. From that study: TCR beta libraries carry UMIs added by 5'RACE template switching. The HCMV specificity of the expanded NKG2C+ T cell clones stayed unresolved.

The sample here was PBMCs from blood, taken on the day of vaccination. The receptor was derived from a man aged 45 to 65 who received an inactivated influenza vaccine. The chain recombines TRBV6-5 with TRBJ2-1, with 10 nucleotides matching TRBD2. The CDR3 DNA is TGTGCCAGCAGTTACTCTTCACTAGCGGGAGAGCAGTTCTTC. Its translation: CASSYSSLAGEQFF.